The subject of this entry is one TCR beta chain. The source of the sample is a study of blood T cell repertoires in COVID-19. Looking at the study overall: Acute and convalescent COVID-19 specimens originated in the United States, Italy and Spain. PBMCs, B-cell-depleted T cells, or T cells were the source of the cDNA or gDNA that made up the material.

Participant ages covered roughly 18 to 89 years across 24 US areas. Measured with immunoSEQ multiplex PCR; TCRdb has only the in-frame clones, and not every one. The data contain 200,000 to 250,000 clones, about 90% of them singletons. This TCR was sampled from a man between 50 and 59 years old who had been exposed to COVID-19. Sequenced sample: PBMCs or T cells enriched from blood (not recorded which).

DNA of the CDR3: TGCGCCAGCAGCCAGGACTCTTCCTACGAGCAGTACTTC. Translation: CASSQDSSYEQYF. The genes are TRBV4-1 and TRBJ2-7; possibly TRBD2 for D (5 bases). Germline V gives CDR1 MGHRA, CDR2 YSYEKL. Trimming cost V 3 bases and J 1 base, with 7 bases left between them. The CDR3 covers 13 residues.